The rows below give T cell receptor beta chains drawn from one sample of a study of blood T cell repertoires in COVID-19. The protocol was immunoSEQ multiplex PCR, while the TCRdb copy is restricted to in-frame clones and leaves out a portion. This sample yields over 350,000 clones, of which around 88% are seen a single time; around 4.5% belongs to the top ten. Sequenced: peripheral blood. These receptors came from a woman aged 30 to 39 with acute or convalescent COVID-19. CDR3s include the opening cysteine and the closing phenylalanine or tryptophan. A D gene is named only where the DNA matches it firmly. Not all rows give a size; the values are once, few, many and, for expanded clones, a class.

few	TRBV3-1/TRBV3-2	TRBJ1-3	NA	CASSRIRDIIRGNTIYF	TGTGCCAGCAGCCGCATCAGGGACATCATCAGGGGAAACACCATATATTTT
NA	TRBV5-1	TRBJ2-5	NA	CASSRAGLQETQYF	TGCGCCAGCAGCCGGGCGGGACTGCAAGAGACCCAGTACTTC
NA	TRBV28	TRBJ1-2	NA	CASRPRTGYTF	TGTGCCAGCAGACCCAGGACAGGCTACACCTTC
NA	TRBV3-1/TRBV3-2	TRBJ2-6	NA	CASSSPGAGANVLTF	TGTGCCAGCAGCTCTCCGGGGGCTGGGGCCAACGTCCTGACTTTC
NA	TRBV5-6	TRBJ2-2	TRBD2	CASSAGLAGTNTGELFF	TGTGCCAGCAGCGCCGGACTAGCGGGAACGAACACCGGGGAGCTGTTTTTT
NA	TRBV2	TRBJ2-7	NA	CASSGYDSLYEQYF	TGTGCCAGCAGTGGTTATGACAGTCTATACGAGCAGTACTTC
NA	TRBV5-1	TRBJ2-3	NA	CASSLDLITDTQYF	TGCGCCAGCAGCTTGGACCTAATCACAGATACGCAGTATTTT
NA	TRBV3-1/TRBV3-2	TRBJ2-5	TRBD1	CASSQETGMGLETQYF	TGTGCCAGCAGCCAAGAGACAGGGATGGGATTGGAGACCCAGTACTTC
NA	TRBV9	TRBJ1-2	NA	CASSVGGGSNYGYTF	TGTGCCAGCAGCGTAGGAGGGGGATCTAACTATGGCTACACCTTC
NA	TRBV5-1	TRBJ2-6	TRBD1	CASSGGQGLSGANVLTF	TGCGCCAGCAGCGGGGGACAGGGATTATCTGGGGCCAACGTCCTGACTTTC
NA	TRBV19	TRBJ1-5	NA	CASSMTGFQPQHF	TGTGCCAGTAGTATGACCGGGTTTCAGCCCCAGCATTTT
NA	TRBV7-2	TRBJ2-7	TRBD1	CASSLTGTGYFYEQYF	TGTGCCAGCAGCTTAACCGGGACAGGCTATTTCTACGAGCAGTACTTC
NA	TRBV5-6	TRBJ1-1	NA	CASRIQGYVNTEAFF	TGTGCCAGCAGGATACAGGGATACGTTAACACTGAAGCTTTCTTT
once	TRBV6-1	TRBJ2-4	TRBD1	CASSEWSGGRNIQYF	TGTGCCAGCAGTGAATGGTCAGGGGGAAGGAACATTCAGTACTTC
NA	TRBV6-4	TRBJ1-4	TRBD1	CASSDPRQGGATNEKLFF	TGTGCCAGCAGTGACCCGAGACAGGGTGGGGCAACTAATGAAAAACTGTTTTTT
NA	TRBV5-6	TRBJ2-7	TRBD2	CASQWAGGLGEQYF	TGTGCCAGCCAATGGGCGGGGGGGCTCGGCGAGCAGTACTTC
many	TRBV15	TRBJ2-2	TRBD2	CATTPGLATIEYTGELFF	TGTGCCACCACGCCGGGACTAGCGACGATTGAGTATACCGGGGAGCTGTTTTTT
NA	TRBV5-1	TRBJ2-7	NA	CASSLGGITTRSYEQYF	TGCGCCAGCAGCTTGGGGGGGATTACGACTAGATCCTACGAGCAGTACTTC
NA	TRBV5-5	TRBJ2-2	NA	CASSFFVRSGELFF	TGTGCCAGCAGCTTTTTCGTTCGGTCCGGGGAGCTGTTTTTT
NA	TRBV5-1	TRBJ2-1	NA	CASSLQGPSYNEQFF	TGCGCCAGCAGCTTACAGGGCCCTTCCTACAATGAGCAGTTCTTC
NA	TRBV9	TRBJ2-5	TRBD2	CASSVGNSGVQETQYF	TGTGCCAGCAGCGTAGGAAATAGCGGGGTCCAAGAGACCCAGTACTTC
few	TRBV7-9	TRBJ2-1	TRBD1	CASSLGGTGGRNEQFF	TGTGCCAGCAGCTTAGGAGGGACAGGGGGCCGTAATGAGCAGTTCTTC
NA	TRBV30	TRBJ2-5	NA	CAWRHQGWETQYF	TGTGCCTGGAGGCATCAGGGCTGGGAGACCCAGTACTTC
NA	TRBV25-1	TRBJ2-1	NA	CASSEGARDEQFF	TGTGCCAGCAGTGAAGGGGCTAGGGATGAGCAGTTCTTC
NA	TRBV2	TRBJ1-1	NA	CASSDPAMNTEAFF	TGTGCCAGCAGTGATCCCGCTATGAACACTGAAGCTTTCTTT
NA	TRBV10-3	TRBJ1-2	TRBD1	CAISFDRDGYGYTF	TGTGCCATCAGCTTCGACAGGGATGGCTATGGCTACACCTTC
NA	TRBV29-1	TRBJ2-3	TRBD2	CSATTSGGENLRGDTQYF	TGCAGCGCCACGACTAGCGGGGGGGAAAATCTTAGAGGAGATACGCAGTATTTT
NA	TRBV2	TRBJ2-1	NA	CASSDRERTNEQFF	TGTGCCAGCAGTGACAGGGAACGCACAAATGAGCAGTTCTTC
NA	TRBV5-1	TRBJ1-1	TRBD1	CASSQTGGGHTEAFF	TGCGCCAGCAGCCAGACAGGGGGCGGACACACTGAAGCTTTCTTT
NA	TRBV6-1	TRBJ2-1	TRBD2	CASSEVGRGGYNEQFF	TGTGCCAGCAGTGAAGTTGGGCGGGGGGGTTACAATGAGCAGTTCTTC
few	TRBV6-5	TRBJ1-5	NA	CASRLQRNQPQHF	TGTGCCAGCAGACTACAAAGAAATCAGCCCCAGCATTTT
NA	TRBV9	TRBJ2-7	NA	CASSPLGLNSYEQYF	TGTGCCAGCAGCCCATTGGGGCTGAACTCCTACGAGCAGTACTTC
NA	TRBV6-1	TRBJ2-1	NA	CASSEDSLSYNEQFF	TGTGCCAGCAGTGAAGACAGTCTATCCTACAATGAGCAGTTCTTC
NA	TRBV6-6	TRBJ1-5	NA	CASRAGVGGPQPQHF	TGTGCCAGCAGGGCGGGGGTCGGGGGGCCTCAGCCCCAGCATTTT
few	TRBV28	TRBJ1-2	NA	CASSFDRELGYTF	TGTGCCAGCAGTTTCGACCGGGAACTTGGCTACACCTTC
NA	TRBV7-4	TRBJ2-1	TRBD2	CASSFQRGEQFF	TGTGCCAGCAGCTTTCAGCGGGGTGAGCAGTTCTTC
many	TRBV5-4	TRBJ1-4	TRBD1	CASSSPGGGEKLFF	TGTGCCAGCAGCTCCCCAGGGGGTGGGGAAAAACTGTTTTTT